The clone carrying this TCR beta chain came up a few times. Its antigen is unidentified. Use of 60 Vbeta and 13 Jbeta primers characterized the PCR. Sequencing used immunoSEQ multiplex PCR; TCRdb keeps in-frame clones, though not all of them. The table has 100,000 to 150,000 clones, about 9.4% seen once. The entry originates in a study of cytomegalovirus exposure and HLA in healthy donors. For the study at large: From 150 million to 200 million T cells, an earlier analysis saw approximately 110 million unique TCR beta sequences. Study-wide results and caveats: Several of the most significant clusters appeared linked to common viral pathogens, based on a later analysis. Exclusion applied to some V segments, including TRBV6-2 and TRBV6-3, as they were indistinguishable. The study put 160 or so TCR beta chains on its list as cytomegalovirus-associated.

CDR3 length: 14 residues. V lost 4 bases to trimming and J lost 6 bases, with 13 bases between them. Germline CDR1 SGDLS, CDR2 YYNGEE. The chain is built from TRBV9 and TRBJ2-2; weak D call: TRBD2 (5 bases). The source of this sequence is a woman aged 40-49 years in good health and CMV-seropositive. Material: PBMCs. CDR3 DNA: TGTGCCAGCAGCCTGTGGACTGCTCCCGGGGAGCTGTTTTTT. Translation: CASSLWTAPGELFF.